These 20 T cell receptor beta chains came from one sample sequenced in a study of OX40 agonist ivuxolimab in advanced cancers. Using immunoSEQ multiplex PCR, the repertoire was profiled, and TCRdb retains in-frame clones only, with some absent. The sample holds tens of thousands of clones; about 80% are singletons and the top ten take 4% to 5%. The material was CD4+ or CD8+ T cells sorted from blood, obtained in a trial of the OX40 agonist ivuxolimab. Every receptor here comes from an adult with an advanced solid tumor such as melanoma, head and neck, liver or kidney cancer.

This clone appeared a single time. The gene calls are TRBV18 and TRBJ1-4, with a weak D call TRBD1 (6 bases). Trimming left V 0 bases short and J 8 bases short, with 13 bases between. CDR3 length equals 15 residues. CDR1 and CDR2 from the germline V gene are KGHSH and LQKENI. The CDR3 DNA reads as TGTGCCAGCTCACCACCCCCCAGGGGAGGCGAAAAACTGTTTTTT. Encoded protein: CASSPPPRGGEKLFF.

The CDR3: CASSGDRVSTEAFF. The CDR3 DNA follows: TGTGCCAGCAGTGGGGACAGGGTATCCACTGAAGCTTTCTTT. The V gene is TRBV6-1, the J gene TRBJ1-1, with TRBD1 identical over 9 bases. V gave up 4 bases and J gave up 4 bases; unmatched junction bases: 4. The V gene's germline CDR1 is MNHNS and CDR2 SASEGT. The CDR3 sequence is 14 residues long.

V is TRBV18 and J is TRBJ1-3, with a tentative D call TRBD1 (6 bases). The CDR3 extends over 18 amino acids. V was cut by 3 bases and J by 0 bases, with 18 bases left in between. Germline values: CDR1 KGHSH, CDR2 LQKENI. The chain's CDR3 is CASSPLRTDASSGNTIYF. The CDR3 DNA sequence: TGTGCCAGCTCACCCCTGAGGACAGACGCTAGCTCTGGAAACACCATATATTTT.

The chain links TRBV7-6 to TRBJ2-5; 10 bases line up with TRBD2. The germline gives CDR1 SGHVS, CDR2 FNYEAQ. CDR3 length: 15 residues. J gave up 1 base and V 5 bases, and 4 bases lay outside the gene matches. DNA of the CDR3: TGTGCCAGCAGCCGTAGCGGGGGGACCCAAGAGACCCAGTACTTC. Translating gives CASSRSGGTQETQYF.

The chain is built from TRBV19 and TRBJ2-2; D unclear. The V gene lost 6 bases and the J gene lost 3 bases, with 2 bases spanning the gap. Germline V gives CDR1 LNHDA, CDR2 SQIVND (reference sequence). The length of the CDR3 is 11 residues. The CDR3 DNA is TGTGCCAGTAGACACACCGGGGAGCTGTTTTTT. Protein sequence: CASRHTGELFF.

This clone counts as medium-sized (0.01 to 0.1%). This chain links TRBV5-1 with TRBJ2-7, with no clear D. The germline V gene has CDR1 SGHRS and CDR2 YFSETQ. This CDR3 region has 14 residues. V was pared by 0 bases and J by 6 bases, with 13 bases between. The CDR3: CASSLGPPITEQYF. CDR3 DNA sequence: TGCGCCAGCAGCTTGGGCCCTCCGATTACCGAGCAGTACTTC.

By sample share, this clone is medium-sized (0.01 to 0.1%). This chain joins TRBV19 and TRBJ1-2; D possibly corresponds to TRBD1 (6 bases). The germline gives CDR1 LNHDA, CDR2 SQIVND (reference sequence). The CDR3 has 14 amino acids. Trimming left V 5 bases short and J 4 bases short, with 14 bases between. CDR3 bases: TGTGCCAGTAGTGCCCTGGGGGCCCGCTATGGCTACACCTTC. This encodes CASSALGARYGYTF.

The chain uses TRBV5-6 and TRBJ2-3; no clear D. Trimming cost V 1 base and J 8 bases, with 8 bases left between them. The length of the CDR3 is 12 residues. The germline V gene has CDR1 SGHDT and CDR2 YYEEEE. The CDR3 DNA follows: TGTGCCAGCAGCTTGTCCCTCGGTACGCAGTATTTT. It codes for CASSLSLGTQYF.

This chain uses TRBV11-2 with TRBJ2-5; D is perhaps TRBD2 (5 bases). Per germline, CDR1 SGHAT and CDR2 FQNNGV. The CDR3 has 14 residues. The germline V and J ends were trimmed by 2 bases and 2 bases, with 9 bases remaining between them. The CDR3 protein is CASSLSRVQETQYF. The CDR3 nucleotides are TGTGCCAGCAGCTTATCGAGGGTACAAGAGACCCAGTACTTC.

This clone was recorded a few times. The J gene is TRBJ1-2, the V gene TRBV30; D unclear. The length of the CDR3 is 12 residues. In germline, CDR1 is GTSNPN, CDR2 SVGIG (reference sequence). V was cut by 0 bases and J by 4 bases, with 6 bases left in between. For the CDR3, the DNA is TGTGCCTGGAGTGTGGGAGGCTATGGCTACACCTTC. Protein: CAWSVGGYGYTF.

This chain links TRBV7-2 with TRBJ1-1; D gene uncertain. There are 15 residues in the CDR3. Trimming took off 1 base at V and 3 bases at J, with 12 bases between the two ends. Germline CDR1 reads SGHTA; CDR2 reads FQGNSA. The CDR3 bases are TGTGCCAGCAGCTTAGTCGGCCAGTTTCACACTGAAGCTTTCTTT. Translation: CASSLVGQFHTEAFF.

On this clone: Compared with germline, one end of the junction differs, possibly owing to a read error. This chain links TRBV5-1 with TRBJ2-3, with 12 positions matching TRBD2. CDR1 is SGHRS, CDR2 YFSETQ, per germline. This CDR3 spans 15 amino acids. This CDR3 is CASSLSTSGSPLRAF. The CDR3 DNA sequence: TGCGCCAGCAGCTTGTCGACTAGCGGGAGCCCGTTGCGCGCTTTC.

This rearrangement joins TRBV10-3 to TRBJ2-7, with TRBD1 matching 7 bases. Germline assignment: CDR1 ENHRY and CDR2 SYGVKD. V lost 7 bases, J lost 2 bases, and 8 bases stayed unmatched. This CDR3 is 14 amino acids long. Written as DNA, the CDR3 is TGTGCCATCAACCGACAGGGAGAGGCCTACGAGCAGTACTTC. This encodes CAINRQGEAYEQYF.

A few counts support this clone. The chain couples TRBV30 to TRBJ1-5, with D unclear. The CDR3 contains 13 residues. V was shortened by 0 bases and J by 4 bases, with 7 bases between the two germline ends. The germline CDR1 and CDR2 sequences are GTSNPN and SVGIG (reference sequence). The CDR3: CAWSVNGNQPQHF. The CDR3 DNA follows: TGTGCCTGGAGTGTAAATGGGAATCAGCCCCAGCATTTT.

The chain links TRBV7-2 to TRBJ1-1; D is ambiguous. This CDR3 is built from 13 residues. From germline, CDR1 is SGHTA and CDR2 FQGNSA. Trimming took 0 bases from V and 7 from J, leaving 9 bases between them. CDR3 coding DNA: TGTGCCAGCAGCTTAGCAGGGCCCGGTGAAGCTTTCTTT. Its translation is CASSLAGPGEAFF.

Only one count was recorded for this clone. CDR3 coding DNA: TGTGCCAGCAGGGCAGACGGAGAGACCCAGTACTTC. Its protein product is CASRADGETQYF. The chain is built from TRBV27 and TRBJ2-5; D is unresolved. Germline CDR1 reads MNHEY; CDR2 reads SMNVEV (reference sequence). CDR3 length: 12 residues. The ends were cut back, 6 bases at V and 4 bases at J, with 9 bases in the middle.

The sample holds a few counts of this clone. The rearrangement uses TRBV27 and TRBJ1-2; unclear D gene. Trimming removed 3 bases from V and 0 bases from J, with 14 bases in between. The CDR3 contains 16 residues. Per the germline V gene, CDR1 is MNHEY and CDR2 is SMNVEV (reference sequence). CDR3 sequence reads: CASSFKLSFANYGYTF. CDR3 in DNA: TGTGCCAGCAGTTTCAAGCTTTCGTTTGCTAACTATGGCTACACCTTC.

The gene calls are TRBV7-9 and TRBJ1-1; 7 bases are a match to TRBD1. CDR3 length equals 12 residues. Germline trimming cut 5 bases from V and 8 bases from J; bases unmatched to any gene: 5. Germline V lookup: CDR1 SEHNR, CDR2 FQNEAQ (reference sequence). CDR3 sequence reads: CASSRGQVEAFF. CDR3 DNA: TGTGCCAGCAGCCGCGGACAGGTCGAAGCTTTCTTT.

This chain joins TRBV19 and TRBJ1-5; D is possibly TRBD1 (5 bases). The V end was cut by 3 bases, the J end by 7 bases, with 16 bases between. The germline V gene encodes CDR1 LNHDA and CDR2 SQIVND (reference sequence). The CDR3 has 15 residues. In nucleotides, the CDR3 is TGTGCCAGTAGTATTCGTTCCGACAGTCTACAGCCCCAGCATTTT. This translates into CASSIRSDSLQPQHF.

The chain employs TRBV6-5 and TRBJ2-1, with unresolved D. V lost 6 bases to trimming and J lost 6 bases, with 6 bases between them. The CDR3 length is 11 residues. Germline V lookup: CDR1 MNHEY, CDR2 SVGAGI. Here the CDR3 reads CASRELNEQFF. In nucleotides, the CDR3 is TGTGCCAGCAGAGAACTCAATGAGCAGTTCTTC.